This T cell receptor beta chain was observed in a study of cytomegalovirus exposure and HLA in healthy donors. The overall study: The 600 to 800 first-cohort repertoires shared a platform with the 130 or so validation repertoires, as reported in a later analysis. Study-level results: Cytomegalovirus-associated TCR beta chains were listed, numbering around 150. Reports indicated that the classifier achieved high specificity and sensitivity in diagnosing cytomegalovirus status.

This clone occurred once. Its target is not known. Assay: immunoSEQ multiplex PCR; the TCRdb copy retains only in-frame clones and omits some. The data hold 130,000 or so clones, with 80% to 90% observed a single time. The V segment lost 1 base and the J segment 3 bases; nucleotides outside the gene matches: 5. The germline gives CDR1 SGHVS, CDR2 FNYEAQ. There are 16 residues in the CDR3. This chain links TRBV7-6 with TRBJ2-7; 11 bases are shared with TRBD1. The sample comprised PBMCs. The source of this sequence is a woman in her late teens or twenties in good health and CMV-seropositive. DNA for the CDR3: TGTGCCAGCAGCTTAGGAGCGGGACAGGGGGTCTACGAGCAGTACTTC. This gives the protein CASSLGAGQGVYEQYF.